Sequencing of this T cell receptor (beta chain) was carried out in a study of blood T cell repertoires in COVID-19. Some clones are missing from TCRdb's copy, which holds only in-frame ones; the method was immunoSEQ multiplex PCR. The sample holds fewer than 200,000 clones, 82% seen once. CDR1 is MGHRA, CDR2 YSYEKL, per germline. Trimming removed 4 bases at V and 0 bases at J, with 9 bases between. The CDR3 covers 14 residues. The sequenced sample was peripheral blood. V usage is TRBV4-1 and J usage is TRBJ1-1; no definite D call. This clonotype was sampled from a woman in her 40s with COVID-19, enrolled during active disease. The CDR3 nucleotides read TGCGCCAGCAGCCCCCGCGGGATGAACACTGAAGCTTTCTTT. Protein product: CASSPRGMNTEAFF.